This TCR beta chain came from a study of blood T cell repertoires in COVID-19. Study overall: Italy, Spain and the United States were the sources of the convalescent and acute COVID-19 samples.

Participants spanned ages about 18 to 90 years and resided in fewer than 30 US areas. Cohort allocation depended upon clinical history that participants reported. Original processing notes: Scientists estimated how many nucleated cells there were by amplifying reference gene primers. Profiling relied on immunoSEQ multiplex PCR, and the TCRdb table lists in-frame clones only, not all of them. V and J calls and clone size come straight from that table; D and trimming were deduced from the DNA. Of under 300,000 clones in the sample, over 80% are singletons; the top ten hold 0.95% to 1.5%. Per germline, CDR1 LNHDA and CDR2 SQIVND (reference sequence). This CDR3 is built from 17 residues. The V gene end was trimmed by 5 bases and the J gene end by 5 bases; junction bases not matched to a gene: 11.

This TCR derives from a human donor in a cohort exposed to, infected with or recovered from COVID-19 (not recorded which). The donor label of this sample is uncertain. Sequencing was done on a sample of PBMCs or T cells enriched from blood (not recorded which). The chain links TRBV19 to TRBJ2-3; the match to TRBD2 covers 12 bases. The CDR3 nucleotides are TGTGCCAGTAGTCCCCGACTAGCGGGGGTTAGAGGAGATACGCAGTATTTT. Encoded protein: CASSPRLAGVRGDTQYF.